There are a few counts of the clone carrying this TCR beta chain. Its specificity is unknown. A second PCR, run for roughly 7 to 12 cycles, used a sample-barcoded 5' primer plus a J-beta primer mix. Unique molecular identifiers of 12 random nucleotides labeled each cDNA. Each single sample gave us at least 2.5 million CDR3-containing paired-end reads. TCRdb re-analysed the 5' RACE reads in MiXCR, keeping a single row per CDR3 protein. The sample lists some 690,000 distinct CDR3 sequences; approximately 21% were seen once. Total RNA, at least 6 micrograms per sample, came from PBMCs. This entry is derived from a study of blood T cells in healthy people across ages. Study results and caveats: Getting older went along with TCR beta diversity per million T cells dropping roughly linearly.

This CDR3 is built from 15 residues. Germline values: CDR1 SQVTM, CDR2 ANQGSEA. This TCR came from a man in his sixties or seventies in good health. The sequenced sample consisted of blood. The genes are TRBV29-1 and TRBJ2-7; 9 bases are a match to TRBD2. The end of the DNA fits TRBJ2-1 better, so the J call may be wrong. The CDR3 sequence: CSVERVISGRFEQFF. In DNA, the CDR3 is TGCAGCGTTGAAAGGGTTATTAGCGGGAGATTTGAGCAGTTCTTC.